This T cell receptor beta chain is drawn from a study of regulatory T cells in long-lasting Graves disease. The sample's time point: newly diagnosed GD, antithyroid drugs for less than 3 months. Extracted RNA from PBMCs served as the source of the TCR library. Construction of TCR beta libraries relied on iRepertoire HTBI primers and on Arm-PCR targeting CDR3 regions. One entry per CDR3 protein results from TCRdb running MiXCR on the multiplex PCR reads. The table includes 400,000 to 500,000 distinct CDR3 sequences, around 13% detected once. This clonotype was counted only a few times. The data were also submitted as part of a second study, on T cells in Graves' hyperthyroidism and ophthalmopathy.

The sequencing here drew on peripheral blood mononuclear cells (PBMCs), taken at new diagnosis, from a patient treated with antithyroid drugs. The source of this sequence is a woman aged 45-65 years with Graves disease.

CDR3 sequence: CASSPRYLTNSDSTEAFF. DNA for the CDR3: TGCGCCAGCAGCCCCCGGTACCTCACGAACTCGGATTCCACTGAAGCTTTCTTT. The J gene is TRBJ1-1, the V gene TRBV4-1; D gene unclear. The CDR3 covers 18 residues. Trimming took 4 bases from V and 4 from J, leaving 25 bases between them. CDR1 MGHRA and CDR2 YSYEKL come from the germline V gene.